This is a list of T cell receptor beta chains from one sample in a study of T-cell reconstitution after alpha-beta-depleted transplantation in children. TCRdb re-called the PCR reads through MiXCR, storing one row per CDR3 protein. Among over 150,000 distinct CDR3 sequences listed, around 10% were seen once. The sample was PBMCs, taken before TCRalphabeta/CD19-depleted stem cell transplant. The origin of the receptors is a boy aged 2-15 years with acute myeloid leukemia, due to receive a stem cell transplant. CDR3s leave out the opening cysteine and the closing phenylalanine or tryptophan. The order of the fields is J gene, V gene, CDR3 protein.

>TRBJ2-1|TRBV4-1
ASSRGGTRLRYNEQF
>TRBJ2-1|TRBV20-1
SASSIRDRGFGEQF
>TRBJ1-2|TRBV27
ASSSGQAVTYGYT
>TRBJ2-1|TRBV5-1
ASSSGTLGNEQF
>TRBJ2-1|TRBV7-9
ASSQNRDRINEQF
>TRBJ1-5|TRBV27
ASSSRFRQPQH
>TRBJ1-1|TRBV20-1
SANPGGTTEAF
>TRBJ2-7|TRBV19
ASSIGPTYEQY
>TRBJ2-3|TRBV7-9
ASTQSPDTQY
>TRBJ2-1|TRBV20-1
SARDSGEDYNEQF
>TRBJ1-1|TRBV2
ASSEGRGGTEAF
>TRBJ2-3|TRBV12-3/TRBV12-4
ASSRTSGIADTQY
>TRBJ2-1|TRBV7-3
ASSLTGAAGSNEQF
>TRBJ2-7|TRBV27
ASSQNRARFEQY
>TRBJ1-2|TRBV7-9
ASRDRDYGYT
>TRBJ2-7|TRBV7-2
ASSPKTGGNYEQY
>TRBJ2-5|TRBV7-9
ATVGGSGETQY